Detailed here is one TCR beta chain. Since the library was made to target alpha chains, this beta chain is a stray read and its abundance is not meaningful. MiXCR, applied by TCRdb to the RT-PCR reads, yields one record per CDR3 protein. The table has approximately 160 distinct CDR3 sequences, around 79% seen once. CDR3 length: 14 amino acids. The junction had 5 bases not matched to a gene; V was cut back by 8 bases and J by 5 bases. Germline assignment: CDR1 ENHRY and CDR2 SYGVKD. Source material: memory CD4+ T cells from salivary gland. V gene TRBV10-3 combines with J gene TRBJ2-1, with 11 bases lining up with TRBD2. This clonotype was sampled from a female donor with primary Sjogren's syndrome. The CDR3 bases are TGTGCCATCTCGACTAGCGGGACAGACAATGAGCAGTTCTTC. Protein: CAISTSGTDNEQFF.